This T cell receptor (beta chain) was identified during a study of blood T cell repertoires in COVID-19. Study context: In Cohort 3, a recovered donor had either two negative PCRs, clearance, or symptom resolution. T cells, B-cell-depleted T cells, or PBMCs supplied cDNA or gDNA.

Authors' processing steps: Researchers report that nucleated cell counts were estimated from reference gene primer amplification. Clones were read by immunoSEQ multiplex PCR, and TCRdb kept only the in-frame ones, dropping some. V, J and clone size reflect that table, while D and trimming were determined from the DNA. The sample includes 200,000 to 250,000 clones, about nine tenths seen only once; the top ten take 3% to 3.5%. This CDR3 is 12 amino acids long. The V and J ends lost 2 bases and 7 bases respectively, with 8 bases between them. The genes are TRBV12-3 or TRBV12-4 and TRBJ2-5; weak D call: TRBD2 (6 bases). The sequence was collected from a woman aged 50 to 60 in a cohort exposed to, infected with or recovered from COVID-19 (not recorded which). The sequenced sample was PBMCs or T cells enriched from blood (not recorded which). The CDR3 DNA is TGTGCCAGCAGTTTAAGGGGAGGGACCCAGTACTTC. Its protein product is CASSLRGGTQYF.